There are a few counts of the clone carrying this TCR beta chain. This CDR3 spans 16 amino acids. DNA at about 200 ng, 25,000 to 30,000 T cell genomes, went into sorted-subset replicate PCRs. Some clones are missing from TCRdb's copy, which holds only in-frame ones; the method was immunoSEQ multiplex PCR. The data contain some 2,000,000 clones, nearly 97% of them singletons. This entry comes from a study of shared clonotypes between healthy human individuals. For the study at large: Three CD4 naive, three CD4 memory, two CD8 naive and one CD8 memory plate were used per donor.

Naive CD45RA+ and memory CD45RA-negative subsets were split from CD4+ cells. Sequencing used naive CD4+ T cells sorted from blood. Subset of the sample: CD45RA+ positively selected. The origin of this receptor is a man younger than 35 in good health. The chain joins TRBV21-1 to TRBJ1-6. TRBV21-1 is tagged as a pseudogene. In nucleotides, the CDR3 is TGTGCCAGCAGCAAAGTCAAGGCGCTCTATAATTCACCCCTCCACTTT. Translating it yields CASSKVKALYNSPLHF.